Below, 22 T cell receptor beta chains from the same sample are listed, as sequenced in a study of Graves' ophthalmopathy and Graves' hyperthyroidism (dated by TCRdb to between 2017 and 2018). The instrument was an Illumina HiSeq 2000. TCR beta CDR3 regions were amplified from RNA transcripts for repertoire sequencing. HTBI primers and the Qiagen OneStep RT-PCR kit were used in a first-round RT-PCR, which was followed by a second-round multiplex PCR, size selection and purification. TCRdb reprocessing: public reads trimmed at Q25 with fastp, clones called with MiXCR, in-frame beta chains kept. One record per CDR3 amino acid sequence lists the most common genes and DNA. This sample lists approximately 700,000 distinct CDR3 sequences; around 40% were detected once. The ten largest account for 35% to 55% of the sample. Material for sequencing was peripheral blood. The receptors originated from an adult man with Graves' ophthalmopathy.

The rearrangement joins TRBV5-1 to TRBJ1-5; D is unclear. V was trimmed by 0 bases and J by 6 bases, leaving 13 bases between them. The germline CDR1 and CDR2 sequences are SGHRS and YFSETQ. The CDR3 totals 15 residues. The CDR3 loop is CASSLGPGFSQPQHF. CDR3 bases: TGCGCCAGCAGCTTGGGACCAGGCTTTAGTCAGCCCCAGCATTTT.

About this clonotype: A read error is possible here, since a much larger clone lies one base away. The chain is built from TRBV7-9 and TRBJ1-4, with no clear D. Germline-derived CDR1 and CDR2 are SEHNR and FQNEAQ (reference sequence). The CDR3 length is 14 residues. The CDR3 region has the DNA TGTGCCAGCAGCTTAAGGGAGTCTAATGAAAAACTGCTTTTT. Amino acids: CASSLRESNEKLLF. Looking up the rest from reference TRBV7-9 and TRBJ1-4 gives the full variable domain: DTGVSQNPRHKITKRGQNVTFRCDPISEHNRLYWYRQTLGQGPEFLTYFQNEAQLEKSRLLSDRFSAERPKGSFSTLEIQRTEQGDSAMYLCASSLRESNEKLLFGSGTQLSVL.

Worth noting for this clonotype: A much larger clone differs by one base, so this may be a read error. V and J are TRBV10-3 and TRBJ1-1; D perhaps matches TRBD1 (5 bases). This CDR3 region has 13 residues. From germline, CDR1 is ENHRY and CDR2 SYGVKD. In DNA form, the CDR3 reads TGTGCCAGCAGTGGACACGTGAACACTGAAGCTTTCTTT. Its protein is CASSGHVNTEAFF.

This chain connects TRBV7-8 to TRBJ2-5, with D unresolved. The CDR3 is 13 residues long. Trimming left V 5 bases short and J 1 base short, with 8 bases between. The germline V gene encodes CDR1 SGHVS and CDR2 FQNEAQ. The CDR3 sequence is CASSQVFQETQYF. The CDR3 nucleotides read TGTGCCAGCAGCCAAGTATTCCAAGAGACCCAGTACTTC.

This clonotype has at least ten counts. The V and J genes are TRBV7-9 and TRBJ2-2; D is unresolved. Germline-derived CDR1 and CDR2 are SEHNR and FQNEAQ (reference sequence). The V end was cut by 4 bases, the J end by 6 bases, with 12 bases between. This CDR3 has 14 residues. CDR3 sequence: CASSSRPSAGELFF. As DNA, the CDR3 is TGTGCCAGCAGCTCAAGGCCTTCGGCCGGGGAGCTGTTTTTT. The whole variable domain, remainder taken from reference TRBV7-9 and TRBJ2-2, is DTGVSQNPRHKITKRGQNVTFRCDPISEHNRLYWYRQTLGQGPEFLTYFQNEAQLEKSRLLSDRFSAERPKGSFSTLEIQRTEQGDSAMYLCASSSRPSAGELFFGEGSRLTVL.

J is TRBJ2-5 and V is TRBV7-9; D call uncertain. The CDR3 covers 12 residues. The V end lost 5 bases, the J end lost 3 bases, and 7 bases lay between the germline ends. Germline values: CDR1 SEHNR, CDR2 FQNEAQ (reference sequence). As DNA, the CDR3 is TGTGCCAGCAGCACTACAGAAGAGACCCAGTACTTC. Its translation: CASSTTEETQYF.

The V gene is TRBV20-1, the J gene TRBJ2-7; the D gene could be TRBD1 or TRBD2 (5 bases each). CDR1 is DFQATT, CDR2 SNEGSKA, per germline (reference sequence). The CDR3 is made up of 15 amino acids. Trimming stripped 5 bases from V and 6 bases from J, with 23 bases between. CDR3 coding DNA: TGCAGTGCTGCTAATTCGGGGCAACCAGGCTGCGAGCAGTACTTC. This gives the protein CSAANSGQPGCEQYF.

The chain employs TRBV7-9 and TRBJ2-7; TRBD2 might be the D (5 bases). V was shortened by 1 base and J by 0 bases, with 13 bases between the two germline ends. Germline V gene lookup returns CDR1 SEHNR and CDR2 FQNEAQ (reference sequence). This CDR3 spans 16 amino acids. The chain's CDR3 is CASSLVPGILSYEQYF. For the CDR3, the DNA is TGTGCCAGCAGCTTAGTTCCGGGGATCCTCTCCTACGAGCAGTACTTC.

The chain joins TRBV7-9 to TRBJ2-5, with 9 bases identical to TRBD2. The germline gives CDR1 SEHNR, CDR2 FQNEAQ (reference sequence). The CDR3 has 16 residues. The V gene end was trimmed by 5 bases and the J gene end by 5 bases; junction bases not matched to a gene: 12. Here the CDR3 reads CASSPGRSSGEETQYF. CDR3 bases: TGTGCCAGCAGCCCAGGCAGGTCTAGCGGGGAGGAGACCCAGTACTTC.

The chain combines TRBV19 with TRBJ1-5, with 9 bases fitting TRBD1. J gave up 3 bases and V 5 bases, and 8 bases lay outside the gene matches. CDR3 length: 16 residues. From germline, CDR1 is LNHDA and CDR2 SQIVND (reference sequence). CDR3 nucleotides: TGTGCCAGTAGTGCGACAAACAGGGGGCTCAATCAGCCCCAGCATTTT. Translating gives CASSATNRGLNQPQHF.

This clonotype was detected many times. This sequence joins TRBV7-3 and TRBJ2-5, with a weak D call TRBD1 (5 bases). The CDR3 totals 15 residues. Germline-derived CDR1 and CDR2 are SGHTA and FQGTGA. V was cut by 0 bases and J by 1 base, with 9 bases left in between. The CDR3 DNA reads TGTGCCAGCAGCTTAACATACACAGGCCAAGAGACCCAGTACTTC. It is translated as CASSLTYTGQETQYF.

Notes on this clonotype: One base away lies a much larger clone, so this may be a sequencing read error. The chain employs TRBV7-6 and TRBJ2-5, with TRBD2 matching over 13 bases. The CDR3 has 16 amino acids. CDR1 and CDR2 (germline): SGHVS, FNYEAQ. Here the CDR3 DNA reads TGTACCAGCAGCTCCCGGACTAGCGGGAGCGAGAAGACCCAGTACTTC. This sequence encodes CTSSSRTSGSEKTQYF.

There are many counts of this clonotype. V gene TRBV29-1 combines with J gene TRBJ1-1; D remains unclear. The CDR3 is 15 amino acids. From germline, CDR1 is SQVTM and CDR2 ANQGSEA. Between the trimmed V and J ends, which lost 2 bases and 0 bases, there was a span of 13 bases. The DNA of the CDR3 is TGCAGCGTTGAAAAAGGCGGGCTCATGAACACTGAAGCTTTCTTT. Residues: CSVEKGGLMNTEAFF.

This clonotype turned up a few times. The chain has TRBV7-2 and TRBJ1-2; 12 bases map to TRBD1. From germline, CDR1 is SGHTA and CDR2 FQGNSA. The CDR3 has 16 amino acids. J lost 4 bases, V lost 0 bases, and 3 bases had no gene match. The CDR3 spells CASSLAGTGGAYGYTF. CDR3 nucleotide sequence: TGTGCCAGCAGCTTAGCGGGGACAGGGGGCGCCTATGGCTACACCTTC.

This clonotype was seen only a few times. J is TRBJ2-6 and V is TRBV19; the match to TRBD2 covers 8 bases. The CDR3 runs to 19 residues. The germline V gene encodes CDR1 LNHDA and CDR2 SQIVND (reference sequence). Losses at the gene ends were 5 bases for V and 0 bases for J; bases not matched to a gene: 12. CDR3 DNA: TGTGCCAGTAGTGTTACTCTACCGGGGGGGCACTCTGGGGCCAACGTCCTGACTTTC. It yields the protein CASSVTLPGGHSGANVLTF. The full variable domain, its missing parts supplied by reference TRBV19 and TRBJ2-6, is DGGITQSPKYLFRKEGQNVTLSCEQNLNHDAMYWYRQDPGQGLRLIYYSQIVNDFQKGDIAEGYSVSREKKESFPLTVTSAQKNPTAFYLCASSVTLPGGHSGANVLTFGAGSRLTVL.

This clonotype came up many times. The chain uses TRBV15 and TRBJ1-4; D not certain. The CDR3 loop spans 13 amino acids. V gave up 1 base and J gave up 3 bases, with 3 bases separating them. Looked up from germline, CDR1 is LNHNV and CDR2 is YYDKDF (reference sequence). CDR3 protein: CATSRVPNEKLFF. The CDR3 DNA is TGTGCCACCAGCAGAGTGCCTAATGAAAAACTGTTTTTT. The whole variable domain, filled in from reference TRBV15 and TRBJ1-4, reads DAMVIQNPRYQVTQFGKPVTLSCSQTLNHNVMYWYQQKSSQAPKLLFHYYDKDFNNEADTPDNFQSRRPNTSFCFLDIRSPGLGDTAMYLCATSRVPNEKLFFGSGTQLSVL.

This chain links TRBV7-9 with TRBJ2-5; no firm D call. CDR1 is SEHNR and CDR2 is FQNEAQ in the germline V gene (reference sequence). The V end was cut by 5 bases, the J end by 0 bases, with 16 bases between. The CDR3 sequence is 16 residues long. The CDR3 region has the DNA TGTGCCAGCAGCCTCGGTTGGCAGGAATACCAAGAGACCCAGTACTTC. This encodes CASSLGWQEYQETQYF. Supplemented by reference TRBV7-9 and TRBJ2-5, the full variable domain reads DTGVSQNPRHKITKRGQNVTFRCDPISEHNRLYWYRQTLGQGPEFLTYFQNEAQLEKSRLLSDRFSAERPKGSFSTLEIQRTEQGDSAMYLCASSLGWQEYQETQYFGPGTRLLVL.

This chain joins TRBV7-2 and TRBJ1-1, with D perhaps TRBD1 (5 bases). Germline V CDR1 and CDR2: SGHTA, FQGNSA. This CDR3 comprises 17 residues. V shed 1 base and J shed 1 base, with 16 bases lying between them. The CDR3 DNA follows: TGTGCCAGCAGCTTAGATTCCGGGGCCCCGGGGAACACTGAAGCTTTCTTT. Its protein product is CASSLDSGAPGNTEAFF.

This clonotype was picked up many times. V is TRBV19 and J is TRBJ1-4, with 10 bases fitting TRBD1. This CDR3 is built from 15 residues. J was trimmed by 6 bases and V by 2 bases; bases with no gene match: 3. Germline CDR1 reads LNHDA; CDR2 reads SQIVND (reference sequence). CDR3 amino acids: CASSITGTGDEKLFF. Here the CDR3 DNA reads TGTGCCAGTAGTATAACCGGGACAGGGGATGAAAAACTGTTTTTT.

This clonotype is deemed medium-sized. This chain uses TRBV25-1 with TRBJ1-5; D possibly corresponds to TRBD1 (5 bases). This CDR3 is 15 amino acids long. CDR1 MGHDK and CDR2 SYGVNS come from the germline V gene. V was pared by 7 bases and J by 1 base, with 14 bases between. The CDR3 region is CASIPQGVSNQPQHF. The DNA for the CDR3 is TGTGCCAGCATACCTCAGGGAGTGAGCAATCAGCCCCAGCATTTT.

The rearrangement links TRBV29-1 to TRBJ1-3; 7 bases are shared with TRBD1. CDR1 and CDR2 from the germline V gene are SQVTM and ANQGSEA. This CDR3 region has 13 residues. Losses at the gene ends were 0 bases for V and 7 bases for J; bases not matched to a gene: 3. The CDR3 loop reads CSVEDGDSNTIYF. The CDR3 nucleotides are TGCAGCGTTGAAGATGGGGACAGTAACACCATATATTTT.

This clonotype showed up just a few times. CDR3 amino acids: CSASPRGFGSPLHF. CDR3 nucleotide sequence: TGCAGTGCTTCCCCAAGGGGTTTCGGTTCACCCCTCCACTTT. The rearrangement uses TRBV20-1 and TRBJ1-6, with TRBD1 as a possible D gene (5 bases). V dropped 5 bases and J dropped 9 bases, with 17 bases sitting between them. CDR3 length: 14 residues. Germline CDR1 is DFQATT and CDR2 is SNEGSKA (reference sequence).